A single sample is the source of the 28 T cell receptor beta chains below, sequenced in a study of response to subunit inactivated influenza vaccine. TCRdb processed the RT-PCR reads anew with MiXCR; each CDR3 protein has one entry. The sample contains 450,000 to 600,000 distinct CDR3 sequences, around 8% of which appear only once. The sample here was PBMCs from blood, taken 23 months after vaccination. These receptors originate from a man between 50 and 75 years old who received an inactivated influenza vaccine.

This clonotype has ten or more counts. The CDR3 here is CASSFAGLAGETQYF. In nucleotides, the CDR3 is TGTGCCAGCAGTTTCGCGGGACTAGCGGGAGAGACCCAGTACTTC. This chain links TRBV27 with TRBJ2-5; 12 bases map to TRBD2. Germline loops: CDR1 MNHEY, CDR2 SMNVEV (reference sequence). V lost 3 bases to trimming and J lost 4 bases; unmatched junction nucleotides: 3. The CDR3 is 15 residues long.

Many counts were recorded for this clonotype. The rearrangement links TRBV11-2 to TRBJ2-5; no definite D call. Deletions cut 3 bases from V and 4 bases from J, with 15 bases between. This CDR3 spans 15 amino acids. Germline V lookup: CDR1 SGHAT, CDR2 FQNNGV. CDR3: CASSFRSAWRETQYF. As DNA, the CDR3 is TGTGCCAGCAGCTTCCGATCGGCTTGGCGAGAGACCCAGTACTTC.

Only a few counts were recorded for this clonotype. The chain has TRBV20-1 and TRBJ2-1, with 9 positions matching TRBD2. The CDR3 extends over 15 amino acids. J lost 3 bases, V lost 4 bases, and 7 bases had no gene match. CDR1 DFQATT and CDR2 SNEGSKA come from the germline V gene (reference sequence). CDR3: CSAKPRGGRYNEQFF. CDR3 sequence (DNA): TGCAGTGCTAAACCGCGGGGGGGCCGCTACAATGAGCAGTTCTTC.

This chain uses TRBV6-1 with TRBJ2-3; D is possibly TRBD1 or TRBD2 (5 bases each). Germline V gene sequence: CDR1 MNHNS, CDR2 SASEGT. The ends were cut back, 4 bases at V and 2 bases at J, with 10 bases in the middle. The CDR3 totals 14 residues. CDR3 DNA: TGTGCCAGCAGTGGCCGGGACCCCACAGATACGCAGTATTTT. This gives the protein CASSGRDPTDTQYF.

This clonotype was detected a few times. The genes are TRBV12-3 or TRBV12-4 and TRBJ1-2; D not certain. CDR3 length: 15 amino acids. Trimming left V 3 bases short and J 4 bases short, with 15 bases between. CDR3 sequence: CASSFGEAPSYGYTF. In nucleotides, the CDR3 is TGTGCCAGCAGTTTCGGAGAGGCCCCTTCCTATGGCTACACCTTC.

This clonotype was counted only a few times. V and J are TRBV28 and TRBJ2-6, with D possibly matching TRBD2 (5 bases). Trimming took 7 bases from V and 0 from J, leaving 13 bases between them. Per the germline V gene, CDR1 is MDHEN and CDR2 is SYDVKM. This CDR3 is built from 16 residues. In DNA, the CDR3 is TGTGCCAGCAACTGGGGAGACCGCTCTGGGGCCAACGTCCTGACTTTC. Translated: CASNWGDRSGANVLTF.

The chain joins TRBV20-1 to TRBJ2-4; 7 bases match TRBD1. The CDR3 has 14 amino acids. Germline CDR1 is DFQATT and CDR2 is SNEGSKA (reference sequence). The V and J ends lost 7 bases and 0 bases, in that order; junction bases with no gene match: 6. The CDR3 DNA is TGCAGTGTGGGGACAGCAAGAGCCAAAAACATTCAGTACTTC. Protein: CSVGTARAKNIQYF.

There are a few counts of this clonotype. The chain employs TRBV12-3 or TRBV12-4 and TRBJ2-3; D possibly corresponds to TRBD1 (5 bases). V lost 2 bases to trimming and J lost 2 bases, with 20 bases between them. The CDR3 has 18 residues. CDR3 sequence: CASSLSFPTVRNTDTQYF. CDR3 DNA sequence: TGTGCCAGCAGTTTAAGTTTCCCGACAGTTAGGAACACAGATACGCAGTATTTT.

The chain uses TRBV6-2 or TRBV6-3 and TRBJ2-1; no clear D gene. Trimming took off 4 bases at V and 3 bases at J, with 7 bases between the two ends. The CDR3 is 13 residues long. Germline CDR1 and CDR2: MNHEY and SVGEGT. This chain's CDR3 is CASSFAGYNEQFF. In nucleotides, the CDR3 is TGTGCCAGCAGTTTCGCCGGCTACAATGAGCAGTTCTTC.

This clonotype was seen a handful of times. This rearrangement joins TRBV20-1 to TRBJ2-1, with 12 nucleotides matching TRBD2. Trimming at V came to 3 bases and at J to 7 bases, leaving 4 bases not matched to a gene. Germline V gene data show CDR1 as DFQATT and CDR2 as SNEGSKA (reference sequence). This CDR3 contains 14 residues. The CDR3 coding sequence is TGCAGTGCTAGGAAAGGGACTAGCGGGAATGAGCAGTTCTTC. Protein product: CSARKGTSGNEQFF.

The sample holds a few counts of this clonotype. The V and J genes are TRBV7-6 and TRBJ2-1, with 7 bases matching TRBD1. Germline CDR1 SGHVS, CDR2 FNYEAQ. This CDR3 region has 12 residues. After removal of 1 base from V and 11 bases from J, the junction contained 2 bases not matched to a gene. The CDR3 coding sequence is TGTGCCAGCAGCTTAGGGGACAGAAAGCAGTTCTTC. It specifies CASSLGDRKQFF.

The gene calls are TRBV2 and TRBJ1-2; 8 positions match TRBD1. V trimming: 0 bases; J trimming: 1 base; junction bases outside the gene matches: 19. This CDR3 region has 21 residues. The germline V gene has CDR1 SNHLY and CDR2 FYNNEI. CDR3 sequence reads: CASSEAKAWRDRPNINYGYTF. The DNA of the CDR3 is TGTGCCAGCAGTGAAGCGAAGGCGTGGCGGGACAGGCCTAATATTAACTATGGCTACACCTTC.

This clonotype was recorded a few times. The chain joins TRBV30 to TRBJ2-1, with 13 bases matching TRBD2. CDR3 length: 15 amino acids. In germline, CDR1 is GTSNPN, CDR2 SVGIG (reference sequence). V trimming: 7 bases; J trimming: 8 bases; junction bases outside the gene matches: 11. The CDR3 coding sequence is TGTGCCTCCCCCGGACTAGCGGGGGCAGGGGATGAGCAGTTCTTC. Translation gives CASPGLAGAGDEQFF.

The chain uses TRBV7-9 and TRBJ2-5; tentatively, D is TRBD2 (5 bases). V dropped 5 bases and J dropped 3 bases, with 10 bases sitting between them. The CDR3 sequence is 13 residues long. CDR1 is SEHNR, CDR2 FQNEAQ, per germline (reference sequence). The DNA for the CDR3 is TGTGCCAGCAGCCAGGACTCGAAAGAGACCCAGTACTTC. Protein: CASSQDSKETQYF.

This clonotype was seen many times. The J gene is TRBJ2-7, the V gene TRBV20-1; D is ambiguous. The CDR3 is 15 residues long. V lost 0 bases to trimming and J lost 2 bases, with 14 bases between them. Germline V gene sequence: CDR1 DFQATT, CDR2 SNEGSKA (reference sequence). This CDR3 is CSARDQRRYAYEQYF. CDR3 DNA sequence: TGCAGTGCTAGAGACCAAAGACGGTATGCCTACGAGCAGTACTTC.

This clonotype was recorded at least ten times. The rearrangement joins TRBV25-1 to TRBJ1-2; D not certain. The V end lost 5 bases, the J end lost 3 bases, and 13 bases lay between the germline ends. Germline V gene data show CDR1 as MGHDK and CDR2 as SYGVNS. The CDR3 runs 14 residues. CDR3 sequence: CASSPGAGYYGYTF. The CDR3 DNA reads as TGTGCCAGCAGTCCGGGCGCCGGCTACTATGGCTACACCTTC.

This clonotype is medium-sized (0.01 to 0.1%) in the sample. The CDR3 does not end in the conserved phenylalanine or tryptophan, so this is likely a read error. It is unclear where the CDR3 begins or ends on the DNA, so no DNA is shown, and the CDR3 is as TCRdb lists it. This rearrangement joins TRBV2 to TRBJ1-2; the table's D call of TRBD1 was not tested on the DNA. The CDR3 region is 10 residues in length, termini included. Germline V CDR1 and CDR2: SNHLY, FYNNEI. The CDR3 is CASYRGPVST.

This clonotype has at least ten counts. J is TRBJ1-6 and V is TRBV3-1; tentatively, D is TRBD1 (5 bases). Germline values: CDR1 LGHDT, CDR2 YNNKEL (reference sequence). V was trimmed by 0 bases and J by 10 bases, leaving 10 bases between them. This CDR3 contains 14 residues. The CDR3 reads CASSQEGAASPLHF. CDR3 coding DNA: TGTGCCAGCAGCCAAGAAGGGGCCGCCTCACCCCTCCACTTT.

The rearrangement uses TRBV5-1 and TRBJ2-5; D is undetermined. CDR1 is SGHRS and CDR2 is YFSETQ in the germline V gene. The V gene lost 0 bases and the J gene lost 5 bases, with 11 bases spanning the gap. This CDR3 is 14 amino acids long. CDR3 residues: CASSLEGRGETQYF. The CDR3 DNA sequence: TGCGCCAGCAGCTTGGAAGGCCGTGGGGAGACCCAGTACTTC.

This clonotype has only a few counts. The V and J genes are TRBV4-1 and TRBJ2-1; D is perhaps TRBD2 (6 bases). Trimming removed 2 bases at V and 10 bases at J, with 18 bases between. The germline gives CDR1 MGHRA, CDR2 YSYEKL. This CDR3 is 15 amino acids long. CDR3 in amino acids: CASSQRGTGNREQFF. Written as DNA, the CDR3 is TGCGCCAGCAGCCAACGGGGGACTGGGAATCGGGAGCAGTTCTTC.

The rearrangement uses TRBV7-9 and TRBJ2-3, with TRBD2 matching 8 bases. The CDR3 totals 15 residues. V lost 6 bases to trimming and J lost 4 bases; unmatched junction nucleotides: 9. Germline CDR1 SEHNR, CDR2 FQNEAQ (reference sequence). The DNA of the CDR3 is TGTGCCAGCAGTGAAGGGGGACTAGTTGCAGATACGCAGTATTTT. Translated, it gives CASSEGGLVADTQYF.

This clonotype has just a few counts. The chain uses TRBV6-6 and TRBJ1-2; D may be TRBD1 (6 bases). Trimming removed 6 bases at V and 4 bases at J, with 12 bases between. Germline V gene data show CDR1 as MNHNY and CDR2 as SVGAGI (reference sequence). The CDR3 sequence is 13 residues long. The CDR3 DNA is TGTGCCAGCAGGCCCGGGACACCCTATGGCTACACCTTC. Protein: CASRPGTPYGYTF.

This clonotype has ten or more counts. The gene calls are TRBV7-2 and TRBJ1-5; TRBD1 is a possible D gene (6 bases). V was trimmed by 2 bases and J by 9 bases, leaving 17 bases between them. Germline lookup yields CDR1 SGHTA and CDR2 FQGNSA. CDR3 size: 15 residues. Here the CDR3 reads CASSLLGQGKGPQHF. As DNA, the CDR3 is TGTGCCAGCAGCTTATTGGGCCAGGGGAAGGGGCCCCAGCATTTT. Full variable domain (missing parts from reference TRBV7-2 and TRBJ1-5): GAGVSQSPSNKVTEKGKDVELRCDPISGHTALYWYRQSLGQGLEFLIYFQGNSAPDKSGLPSDRFSAERTGGSVSTLTIQRTQQEDSAVYLCASSLLGQGKGPQHFGDGTRLSIL.

The sample holds many counts of this clonotype. V usage is TRBV20-1 and J usage is TRBJ2-7, with D perhaps matching TRBD1 or TRBD2 (5 bases each). Trimming removed 3 bases from V and 2 bases from J, with 11 bases in between. Per the germline V gene, CDR1 is DFQATT and CDR2 is SNEGSKA (reference sequence). The CDR3 totals 13 residues. The CDR3 nucleotides are TGCAGTGCTAGGGGGGTGGGACCCTACGAGCAGTACTTC. It translates to CSARGVGPYEQYF.

This clonotype was seen only a few times. CDR3 bases: TGCAGTGCTAGCGGGCTGGTTTACGAGCAGTACTTC. Amino acid sequence: CSASGLVYEQYF. The rearrangement uses TRBV20-1 and TRBJ2-7; no reliable D call. The CDR3 extends over 12 amino acids. Germline CDR1 DFQATT, CDR2 SNEGSKA (reference sequence). Trimming removed 3 bases from V and 4 bases from J, with 10 bases in between.

The chain couples TRBV7-8 to TRBJ2-2; a weak D match, TRBD2 (5 bases). Between the trimmed V and J ends, which lost 0 bases and 9 bases, there was a span of 14 bases. The CDR3 spans 15 residues. Germline assignment: CDR1 SGHVS and CDR2 FQNEAQ. The CDR3 nucleotides read TGTGCCAGCAGCTTAGCCGCTATCGGAGGCCGGGAGCTGTTTTTT. Amino acids: CASSLAAIGGRELFF.

This clonotype was found a few times. The V gene is TRBV29-1, the J gene TRBJ2-1; D unclear. CDR1 is SQVTM, CDR2 ANQGSEA, per germline. Trimming removed 5 bases at V and 0 bases at J, with 14 bases between. This CDR3 is built from 15 residues. The CDR3 is CSVPLRVSSYNEQFF. The CDR3, as DNA: TGCAGCGTTCCCCTCCGGGTATCCTCCTACAATGAGCAGTTCTTC.

This clonotype was seen more than once but under ten times. The chain is built from TRBV6-2 or TRBV6-3 and TRBJ2-1; TRBD2 matches 10 bases. Trimming removed 6 bases from V and 8 bases from J; junction bases left unmatched: 13. The CDR3 consists of 16 residues. Germline V gene sequence: CDR1 MNHEY, CDR2 SVGEGT. CDR3 in amino acids: CASSIWSGRARDEQFF. CDR3 sequence (DNA): TGTGCCAGCAGCATCTGGAGCGGGAGGGCCAGAGATGAGCAGTTCTTC.